The table lists the clone carrying this TCR beta chain with a few counts. Antigen: not known. Coverage ceases 3 residues before the CDR3 finishes, and the germline J gene fills in the end. The germline V gene has CDR1 SGHAT and CDR2 FQNNGV. V lost 5 bases, J lost 3 bases, and 5 bases stayed unmatched. There are 15 residues in the CDR3. This sample is drawn from a study of T cell clonality in common variable immunodeficiency. Clones were sequenced by immunoSEQ multiplex PCR, and TCRdb holds only the in-frame ones, with some missing. The sample shows roughly 34,000 clones, none of them appearing just once. Study-level points and caveats: Fewer deletions and N-nucleotide insertions were reportedly seen in common variable immunodeficiency TCR beta sequences. CVID subjects shared fewer TCRbeta clones than healthy controls did.

The material sequenced was peripheral blood mononuclear cells. The genes are TRBV11-2 and TRBJ2-7; 12 bases are a match to TRBD2. The sequence was collected from a human donor with common variable immunodeficiency. The part of the CDR3 DNA that was read is TGTGCCAGCAGCCCTACGACTAGCGGGAGCTACGAG. It specifies CASSPTTSGSYE. The full CDR3 protein reads CASSPTTSGSYEQYF.